Below are 19 T cell receptor beta chains sequenced from a single sample in a study of Tregs in tolerant kidney transplant recipients (dated by TCRdb to the late 2010s). The sample's time point label, decoded: blood sample drawn before combined kidney and bone marrow transplant. Libraries were prepared through the immunoSEQ multiplex PCR assay. TCRdb provides this immuneACCESS table in a form limited to in-frame rearrangements. Some clones are lacking; in checked studies, under half of them reflect an unresolved V gene, and why the rest are absent is not known. Per the sample table, the count is fewer than 55,000 clones. 0.83% of the sample comes from the top ten. The starting material was CD4+ T cells from blood, obtained before the transplant. The receptor source for this set is a human donor who received a combined kidney and bone marrow transplant.

About this clone itself: The sequence runs out 3 residues before the end of the CDR3; the remainder is reconstructed from the germline J gene. The rearrangement uses TRBV7-8 and TRBJ2-5; possibly TRBD1 for D (5 bases). Trimming cost V 0 bases and J 2 bases, with 16 bases left between them. In germline, CDR1 is SGHVS, CDR2 FQNEAQ. The CDR3 is 17 amino acids. CDR3 DNA (partial): TGTGCCAGCAGCTTAGCGGGGATCAAGGGGCGACAAGAGACC. This sequence encodes CASSLAGIKGRQET. The CDR3 reads in full as CASSLAGIKGRQETQYF.

A word on this clone: The CDR3 is cut off 3 residues early in the read; its end comes from the germline J gene. The J gene is TRBJ2-3, the V gene TRBV20-1; TRBD2 matches 9 bases. The germline CDR1 and CDR2 sequences are DFQATT and SNEGSKA (reference sequence). The CDR3 totals 14 residues. After removal of 8 bases from V and 3 bases from J, the junction contained 9 bases not matched to a gene. CDR3: CSPNSGSWTDTQYF. The part of the CDR3 DNA that was read is TGCAGTCCTAATAGCGGGAGTTGGACAGATACG.

With regard to this clone: From the germline J gene comes the end of the CDR3, since the read stops 3 residues before it. V and J are TRBV5-1 and TRBJ2-2, with 14 bases lining up with TRBD2. The CDR3 loop spans 17 amino acids. The V gene's germline CDR1 is SGHRS and CDR2 YFSETQ. With V trimmed by 3 bases and J by 6 bases, 7 bases remained unmatched. This chain's CDR3 is CASSSPTSGGAPGELFF. The covered CDR3 bases are TGCGCCAGCAGCTCCCCGACTAGCGGGGGGGCCCCCGGGGAG.

As concerns this clone: The observed sequence ends 3 residues before the CDR3 terminus, with the missing tail filled in from the germline J gene. The J gene is TRBJ2-5, the V gene TRBV10-3; maybe TRBD1 (6 bases). The CDR3 runs 13 residues. Looked up from germline, CDR1 is ENHRY and CDR2 is SYGVKD. The V and J ends lost 3 bases and 2 bases respectively, with 7 bases between them. The CDR3 spells CAISEGGQETQYF. Partial CDR3 DNA: TGTGCCATCAGTGAAGGGGGACAAGAGACC.

In regard to this clone: The read terminates 3 residues ahead of where the CDR3 ends, so the germline J gene completes it. The chain uses TRBV19 and TRBJ2-5; 14 bases agree with TRBD2. This CDR3 has 16 residues. Germline V gene lookup returns CDR1 LNHDA and CDR2 SQIVND (reference sequence). V dropped 3 bases and J dropped 6; count of bases not matched to a gene: 6. Incomplete CDR3 DNA: TGTGCCAGTAGTATGGAGACTAGCGGGGGGGCCCAGACC. The encoded protein is CASSMETSGGAQT. Given in full, the CDR3 is CASSMETSGGAQTQYF.

With regard to this clone: The CDR3 goes on 3 residues after the read ends, and that part is filled in from the germline J gene. V and J are TRBV10-3 and TRBJ2-3; 7 nucleotides line up with TRBD1. The V segment lost 7 bases and the J segment 6 bases; nucleotides outside the gene matches: 16. Germline-derived CDR1 and CDR2 are ENHRY and SYGVKD. The CDR3 totals 16 residues. The chain's CDR3 is CAIKPTRTGVSDTQYF. The covered CDR3 bases are TGTGCCATCAAACCCACCAGGACAGGCGTATCCGATACG.

Partial CDR3 DNA: TGTGCCAGCTCACCACGGGAAGGGGCTAGCACAGATACG. Protein product: CASSPREGASTDT. The whole CDR3 reads CASSPREGASTDTQYF. J is TRBJ2-3 and V is TRBV18; possible D gene TRBD1, 5 bases. The CDR3 end falls 3 residues outside the read, so it is completed with the germline J gene. Germline loops: CDR1 KGHSH, CDR2 LQKENI. CDR3 length: 16 residues. V lost 1 base to trimming and J lost 0 bases, with 11 bases between them.

Points on this clone: The CDR3 end falls 3 residues outside the read, so it is completed with the germline J gene. The chain uses TRBV2 and TRBJ2-6, with D possibly TRBD1 on 5 matching bases. CDR1 is SNHLY and CDR2 is FYNNEI in the germline V gene. V lost 6 bases and J 0 bases, leaving 9 bases between the germline ends. The CDR3 has 15 residues. CDR3: CASRQTDSGANVLTF. CDR3 DNA (partial): TGTGCCAGCAGACAGACAGACTCTGGGGCCAACGTC.

For this clone: Read sequence stops 3 residues before the CDR3 end, and the germline J gene provides the missing end. This chain links TRBV7-8 with TRBJ2-1, with 7 bases aligning to TRBD1. There are 15 residues in the CDR3. The germline CDR1 and CDR2 sequences are SGHVS and FQNEAQ. With 1 base clipped from V and 1 base from J, the junction kept 1 base outside the gene matches. The CDR3 DNA, read in part, is TGTGCCAGCAGCTTAGAGGGGGCGTCCTACAATGAG. It specifies CASSLEGASYNE. The CDR3 reads in full as CASSLEGASYNEQFF.

With respect to this clone: The read halts 3 residues ahead of the CDR3 end, with the missing end drawn from the germline J gene. The rearrangement uses TRBV2 and TRBJ2-3; perhaps TRBD2 as D (5 bases). The V and J ends lost 6 bases and 6 bases respectively, with 13 bases between them. Germline-derived CDR1 and CDR2 are SNHLY and FYNNEI. The CDR3 has 13 amino acids. CDR3 loop: CASRFSSQDTQYF. The sequenced CDR3 bases are TGTGCCAGCAGATTTTCTAGCCAGGATACG.

Worth noting for this clone: The read ends 3 residues shy of where the CDR3 ends; the end is completed using the germline J gene. The chain has TRBV7-2 and TRBJ2-1; 8 positions match TRBD1. CDR3 size: 14 residues. After removal of 5 bases from V and 6 bases from J, the junction contained 6 bases not matched to a gene. Germline CDR1 and CDR2: SGHTA and FQGNSA. Partial CDR3 DNA: TGTGCCAGCAGCCGGGACAGGCTCTCCAATGAG. Translated: CASSRDRLSNE. The full-length CDR3 reads as CASSRDRLSNEQFF.

About this clone: The CDR3 end is not reached by the read, which stops 3 residues before it; the germline J gene fills it in. The chain links TRBV7-2 to TRBJ1-2; 7 nucleotides agree with TRBD1. The CDR3 consists of 14 residues. Germline CDR1 is SGHTA and CDR2 is FQGNSA. The junction had 11 bases not matched to a gene; V was cut back by 11 bases and J by 2 bases. CDR3: CAVQSGGRNYGYTF. Incomplete CDR3 DNA: TGTGCCGTACAATCAGGGGGGAGAAACTATGGC.

About this clone: The sequence runs out 3 residues before the end of the CDR3; the remainder is reconstructed from the germline J gene. The chain recombines TRBV5-6 with TRBJ1-1, with D perhaps TRBD1 (5 bases). This CDR3 has 14 residues. Trimming removed 3 bases from V and 4 bases from J, with 13 bases in between. Germline V gene sequence: CDR1 SGHDT, CDR2 YYEEEE. The CDR3 DNA, read in part, is TGTGCCAGCAGCTACTATGACAGAAGCACTGAA. The encoded protein is CASSYYDRSTE. In full, the CDR3 is CASSYYDRSTEAFF.

On this clone itself: The CDR3 end falls 3 residues outside the read, so it is completed with the germline J gene. The chain carries TRBV7-9 and TRBJ1-1; maybe TRBD1 (5 bases). Looked up from germline, CDR1 is SEHNR and CDR2 is FQNEAQ (reference sequence). Trimming took off 1 base at V and 7 bases at J, with 7 bases between the two ends. The CDR3 runs to 12 residues. The CDR3 is CASSLGGVEAFF. Partial CDR3 DNA: TGTGCCAGCAGCTTAGGAGGGGTTGAA.

Notes on this clone: Read coverage stops 3 residues before the CDR3 terminus; the germline J gene supplies the remainder. The chain couples TRBV7-2 to TRBJ1-5; tentatively, D is TRBD1 (6 bases). V gave up 3 bases and J gave up 4 bases, with 7 bases separating them. In germline, CDR1 is SGHTA, CDR2 FQGNSA. The CDR3 is 13 residues long. CDR3: CASSFRGNQPQHF. CDR3 DNA (partial): TGTGCCAGCAGCTTTAGGGGGAATCAGCCC.

CDR3 protein: CASSGQGGTGELFF. Incomplete CDR3 DNA: TGTGCCAGCTCGGGACAGGGGGGTACCGGGGAG. This chain links TRBV2 with TRBJ2-2; TRBD1 aligns across 11 bases. The sequenced fragment ends 3 residues before the CDR3 boundary, so the rest is inferred from the germline J gene. The ends lost 8 bases at V and 5 bases at J; junction bases unmatched: 4. This CDR3 spans 14 amino acids. The V gene's germline CDR1 is SNHLY and CDR2 FYNNEI.

On this clone itself: The CDR3 goes on 3 residues after the read ends, and that part is filled in from the germline J gene. The V call is TRBV6-2 or TRBV6-3, the J call TRBJ2-7, with TRBD2 identical over 9 bases. The CDR3 sequence is 17 residues long. With V trimmed by 3 bases and J by 2 bases, 11 bases remained unmatched. The V gene's germline CDR1 is MNHEY and CDR2 SVGEGT. The DNA read from the CDR3 is TGTGCCAGCAGTTATATGCGGGAGGGCCTTTTCCCCTACGAG. It specifies CASSYMREGLFPYE. The entire CDR3 sequence reads CASSYMREGLFPYEQYF.

Turning to this clone: The observed sequence ends 3 residues before the CDR3 terminus, with the missing tail filled in from the germline J gene. V and J are TRBV18 and TRBJ1-1; TRBD1 agrees at 9 bases. CDR1 and CDR2 (germline): KGHSH, LQKENI. This CDR3 contains 16 residues. V lost 6 bases to trimming and J lost 0 bases; unmatched junction nucleotides: 8. The sequenced CDR3 bases are TGTGCCAGCTCTCCAGAACAGGGGGCATTGAACACTGAA. This codes for CASSPEQGALNTE. The entire CDR3 sequence reads CASSPEQGALNTEAFF.

A word on this clone: The read ends 3 residues early relative to the CDR3; the germline J gene fills the gap. The chain uses TRBV6-2 or TRBV6-3 and TRBJ2-1; 9 bases align to TRBD2. CDR3 size: 16 residues. CDR1 and CDR2 from the germline V gene are MNHEY and SVGEGT. With V trimmed by 5 bases and J by 0 bases, 5 bases remained unmatched. The CDR3 reads CASSKGLAYSYNEQFF. CDR3 DNA (partial): TGTGCCAGCAGTAAGGGACTAGCCTACTCCTACAATGAG.